The 3 T cell receptor beta chains below come from one sample, sequenced in a study of T-cell reconstitution after alpha-beta-depleted transplantation in children. Molecular barcoding with unique molecular identifiers was used for the TCRbeta library. TCRdb redid the calling of the PCR reads with MiXCR, one entry per CDR3 protein. This table has just under 550,000 distinct CDR3 sequences, approximately 20% appearing once. The source was PBMCs from the stem cell graft donor, collected from the stem cell graft. These receptors came from a human donor who donated a stem cell graft to a child with acute lymphoblastic leukemia.

CDR3 residues: CSVEDLGRSYEQYF. In DNA form, the CDR3 reads TGCAGCGTTGAAGACTTGGGACGGTCCTACGAGCAGTACTTC. This chain joins TRBV29-1 and TRBJ2-7, with D possibly being TRBD1 or TRBD2 (5 bases each). This CDR3 has 14 residues. Between the trimmed V and J ends, which lost 0 bases and 1 base, there was a span of 10 bases. From germline, CDR1 is SQVTM and CDR2 ANQGSEA.

Details on this clonotype: The CDR3 does not close with the conserved phenylalanine or tryptophan, likely indicating a read error. It is unclear where the CDR3 begins or ends on the DNA, so no DNA is shown, and the CDR3 is as TCRdb lists it. The genes are TRBV15 and TRBJ1-2; TRBD1, the table's D call, lacks a check against the DNA. From its first to its last residue, the CDR3 has 15 amino acids. Germline values: CDR1 LNHNV, CDR2 YYDKDF (reference sequence). CDR3 amino acids: CAASRDGSWDNAFAY.

This clonotype was counted ten times or more. The chain joins TRBV9 to TRBJ2-1; 11 nucleotides agree with TRBD2. Germline-derived CDR1 and CDR2 are SGDLS and YYNGEE. The V gene end was trimmed by 0 bases and the J gene end by 8 bases; junction bases not matched to a gene: 16. CDR3 length: 19 amino acids. As DNA, the CDR3 is TGTGCCAGCAGCGTAGAATTGGGCGGGTTTGGGACTAGCGGTTATGAGCAGTTCTTC. Translation: CASSVELGGFGTSGYEQFF.